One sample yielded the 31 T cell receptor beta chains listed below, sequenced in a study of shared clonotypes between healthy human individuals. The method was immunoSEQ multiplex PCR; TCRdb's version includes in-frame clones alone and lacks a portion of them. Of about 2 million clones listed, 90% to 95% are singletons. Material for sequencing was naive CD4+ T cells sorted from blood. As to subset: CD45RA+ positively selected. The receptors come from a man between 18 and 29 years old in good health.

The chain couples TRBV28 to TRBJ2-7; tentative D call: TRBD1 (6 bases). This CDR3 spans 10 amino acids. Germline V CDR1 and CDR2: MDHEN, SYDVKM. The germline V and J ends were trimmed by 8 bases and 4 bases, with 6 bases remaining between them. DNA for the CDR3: TGTGCCAGCCAGGGGTACGAGCAGTACTTC. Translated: CASQGYEQYF.

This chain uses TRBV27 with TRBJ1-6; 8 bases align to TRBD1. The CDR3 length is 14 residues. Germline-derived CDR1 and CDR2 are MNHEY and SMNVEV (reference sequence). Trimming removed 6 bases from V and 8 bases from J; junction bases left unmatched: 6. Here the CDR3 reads CASRRTGLDSPLHF. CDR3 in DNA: TGTGCCAGCAGGCGGACAGGGTTGGATTCACCCCTCCACTTT.

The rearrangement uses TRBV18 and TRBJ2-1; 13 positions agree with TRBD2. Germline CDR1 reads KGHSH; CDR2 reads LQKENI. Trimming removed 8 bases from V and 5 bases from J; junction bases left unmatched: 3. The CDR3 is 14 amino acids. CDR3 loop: CASRTSGSDNEQFF. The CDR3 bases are TGTGCCAGCCGGACTAGCGGGAGTGACAATGAGCAGTTCTTC.

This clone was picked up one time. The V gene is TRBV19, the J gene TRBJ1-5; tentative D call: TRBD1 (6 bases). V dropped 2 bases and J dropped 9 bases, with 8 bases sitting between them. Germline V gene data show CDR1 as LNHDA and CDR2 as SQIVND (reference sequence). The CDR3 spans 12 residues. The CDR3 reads CASSIRGGPQHF. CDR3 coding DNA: TGTGCCAGTAGTATAAGGGGGGGGCCCCAGCATTTT.

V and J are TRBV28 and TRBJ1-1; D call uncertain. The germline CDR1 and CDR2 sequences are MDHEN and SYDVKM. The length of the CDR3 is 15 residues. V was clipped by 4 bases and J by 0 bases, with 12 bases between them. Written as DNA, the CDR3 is TGTGCCAGCAGTTCCCTCGTTAGGGTGAACACTGAAGCTTTCTTT. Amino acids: CASSSLVRVNTEAFF.

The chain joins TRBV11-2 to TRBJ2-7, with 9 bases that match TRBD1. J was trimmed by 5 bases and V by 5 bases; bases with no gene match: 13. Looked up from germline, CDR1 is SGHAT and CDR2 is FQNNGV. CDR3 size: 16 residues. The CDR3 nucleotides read TGTGCCAGCAGCATCACAGGGGGCAGGCGCGCCGACGAGCAGTACTTC. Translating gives CASSITGGRRADEQYF.

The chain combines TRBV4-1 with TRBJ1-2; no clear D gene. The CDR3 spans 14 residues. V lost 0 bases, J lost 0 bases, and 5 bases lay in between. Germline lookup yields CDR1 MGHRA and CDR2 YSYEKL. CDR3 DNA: TGCGCCAGCAGCCAAGAAATCACTAACTATGGCTACACCTTC. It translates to CASSQEITNYGYTF.

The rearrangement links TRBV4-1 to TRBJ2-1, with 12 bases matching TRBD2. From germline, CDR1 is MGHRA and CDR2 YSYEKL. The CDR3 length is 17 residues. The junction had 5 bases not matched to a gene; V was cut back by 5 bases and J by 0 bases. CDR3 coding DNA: TGCGCCAGCAGCTCTCGGACTAGCGGGGACTCCTACAATGAGCAGTTCTTC. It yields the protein CASSSRTSGDSYNEQFF.

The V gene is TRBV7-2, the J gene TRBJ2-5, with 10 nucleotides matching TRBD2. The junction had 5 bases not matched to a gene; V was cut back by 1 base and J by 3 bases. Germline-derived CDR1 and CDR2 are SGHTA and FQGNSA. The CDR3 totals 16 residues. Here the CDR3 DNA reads TGTGCCAGCAGCTTAGAATTACTAGCGGGGAAAGAGACCCAGTACTTC. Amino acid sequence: CASSLELLAGKETQYF.

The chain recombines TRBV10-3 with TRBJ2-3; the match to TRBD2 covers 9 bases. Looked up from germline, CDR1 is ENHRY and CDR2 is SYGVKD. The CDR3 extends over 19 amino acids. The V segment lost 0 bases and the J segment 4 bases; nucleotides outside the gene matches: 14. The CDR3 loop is CAISESVAGVYPLSDTQYF. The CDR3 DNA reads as TGTGCCATCAGTGAGTCGGTAGCGGGAGTGTACCCCCTCTCAGATACGCAGTATTTT.

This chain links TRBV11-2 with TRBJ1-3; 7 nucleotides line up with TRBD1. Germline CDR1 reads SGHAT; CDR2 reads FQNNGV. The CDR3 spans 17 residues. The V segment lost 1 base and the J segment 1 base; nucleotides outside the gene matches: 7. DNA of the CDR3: TGTGCCAGCAGCTTAGTCTACAACAGGGGTTCTGGAAACACCATATATTTT. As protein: CASSLVYNRGSGNTIYF.

CDR3 sequence: CASTKSRNQPQHF. In nucleotides, the CDR3 is TGTGCCAGTACCAAGTCTCGCAATCAGCCCCAGCATTTT. This chain joins TRBV19 and TRBJ1-5, with D unresolved. CDR3 length equals 13 residues. The V gene lost 7 bases and the J gene lost 2 bases, with 9 bases spanning the gap. CDR1 is LNHDA, CDR2 SQIVND, per germline (reference sequence).

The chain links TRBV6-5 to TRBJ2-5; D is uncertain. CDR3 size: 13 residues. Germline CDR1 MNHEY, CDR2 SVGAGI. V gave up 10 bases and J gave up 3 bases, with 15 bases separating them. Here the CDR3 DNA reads TGTGCCACCCGGACGGAGCCTGAAGAGACCCAGTACTTC. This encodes CATRTEPEETQYF.

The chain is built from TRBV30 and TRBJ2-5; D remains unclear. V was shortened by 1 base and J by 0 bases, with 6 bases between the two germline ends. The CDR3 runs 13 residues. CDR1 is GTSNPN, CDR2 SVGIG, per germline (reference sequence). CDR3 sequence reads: CAWSGSNQETQYF. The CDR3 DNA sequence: TGTGCCTGGAGTGGCAGCAACCAAGAGACCCAGTACTTC.

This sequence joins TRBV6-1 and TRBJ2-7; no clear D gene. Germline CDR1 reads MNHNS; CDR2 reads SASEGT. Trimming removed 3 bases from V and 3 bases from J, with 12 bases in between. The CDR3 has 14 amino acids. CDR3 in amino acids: CASSEPLGSYEQYF. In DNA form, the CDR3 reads TGTGCCAGCAGTGAGCCGCTCGGCAGCTACGAGCAGTACTTC.

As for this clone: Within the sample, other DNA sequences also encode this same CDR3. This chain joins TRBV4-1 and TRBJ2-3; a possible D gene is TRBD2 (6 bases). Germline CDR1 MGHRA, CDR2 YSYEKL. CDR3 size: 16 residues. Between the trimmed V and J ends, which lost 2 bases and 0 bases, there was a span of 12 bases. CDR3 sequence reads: CASSQTPGLSTDTQYF. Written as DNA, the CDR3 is TGCGCCAGCAGCCAAACACCGGGACTTAGCACAGATACGCAGTATTTT.

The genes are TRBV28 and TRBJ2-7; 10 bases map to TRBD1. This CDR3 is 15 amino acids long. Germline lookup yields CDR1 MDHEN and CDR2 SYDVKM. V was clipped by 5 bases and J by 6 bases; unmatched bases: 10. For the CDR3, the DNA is TGTGCCAGCAGTCTGGCCGGGACAGGGGACCGCGAGCAGTACTTC. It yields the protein CASSLAGTGDREQYF.

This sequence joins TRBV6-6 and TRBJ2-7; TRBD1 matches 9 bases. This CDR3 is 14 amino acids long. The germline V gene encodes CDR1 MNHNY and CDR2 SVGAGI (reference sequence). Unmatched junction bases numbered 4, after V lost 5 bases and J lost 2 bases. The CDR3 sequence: CASSRGQGPYEQYF. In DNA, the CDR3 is TGTGCCAGCAGTCGGGGACAGGGACCCTACGAGCAGTACTTC.

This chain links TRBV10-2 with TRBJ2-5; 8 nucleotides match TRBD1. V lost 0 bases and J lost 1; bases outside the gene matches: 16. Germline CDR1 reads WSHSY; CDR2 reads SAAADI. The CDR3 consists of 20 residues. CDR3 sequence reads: CASSESGQGLSLRLQETQYF. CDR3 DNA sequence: TGCGCCAGCAGTGAGTCCGGACAGGGCTTATCCCTTCGACTCCAAGAGACCCAGTACTTC.

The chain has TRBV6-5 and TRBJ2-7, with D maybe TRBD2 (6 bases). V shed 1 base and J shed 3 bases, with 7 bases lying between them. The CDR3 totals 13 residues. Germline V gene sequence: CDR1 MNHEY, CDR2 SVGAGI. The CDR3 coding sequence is TGTGCCAGCAGTTACTGGCGGGGCTACGAGCAGTACTTC. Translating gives CASSYWRGYEQYF.

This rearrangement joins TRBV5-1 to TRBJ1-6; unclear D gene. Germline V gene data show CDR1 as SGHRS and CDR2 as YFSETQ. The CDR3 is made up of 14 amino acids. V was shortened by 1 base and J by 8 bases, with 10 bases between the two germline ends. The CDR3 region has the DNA TGCGCCAGCAGCTTGAGCGGAGGAGATTCACCCCTCCACTTT. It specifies CASSLSGGDSPLHF.

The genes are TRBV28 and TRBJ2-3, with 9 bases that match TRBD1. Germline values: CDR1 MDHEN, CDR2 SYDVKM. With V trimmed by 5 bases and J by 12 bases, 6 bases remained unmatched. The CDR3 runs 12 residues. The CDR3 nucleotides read TGTGCCAGCAGTGCGGGGACAGGGAGACAGTATTTT. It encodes CASSAGTGRQYF.

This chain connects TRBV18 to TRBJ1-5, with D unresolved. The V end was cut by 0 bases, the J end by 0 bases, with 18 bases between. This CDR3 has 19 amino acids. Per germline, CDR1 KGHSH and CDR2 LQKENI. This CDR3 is CASSPPVDDVIYSNQPQHF. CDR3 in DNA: TGTGCCAGCTCACCACCGGTGGACGACGTGATATATAGCAATCAGCCCCAGCATTTT.

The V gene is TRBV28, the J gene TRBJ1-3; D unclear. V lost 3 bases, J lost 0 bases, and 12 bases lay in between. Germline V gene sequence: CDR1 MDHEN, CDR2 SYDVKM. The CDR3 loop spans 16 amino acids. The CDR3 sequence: CASSLSKGSSGNTIYF. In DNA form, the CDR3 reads TGTGCCAGCAGTTTGAGTAAAGGGAGCTCTGGAAACACCATATATTTT.

The CDR3 protein is CASSFGGYSNQPQHF. The DNA for the CDR3 is TGCGCCAGCAGCTTCGGGGGTTATAGCAATCAGCCCCAGCATTTT. The V gene is TRBV5-1, the J gene TRBJ1-5; D may be TRBD1 (5 bases). Between the trimmed V and J ends, which lost 2 bases and 0 bases, there was a span of 9 bases. The CDR3 extends over 15 amino acids. Germline V gene sequence: CDR1 SGHRS, CDR2 YFSETQ.

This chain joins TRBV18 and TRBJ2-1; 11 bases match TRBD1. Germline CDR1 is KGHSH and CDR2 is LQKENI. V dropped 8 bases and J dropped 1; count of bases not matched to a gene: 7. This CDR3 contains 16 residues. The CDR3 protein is CASGPGQGGSYNEQFF. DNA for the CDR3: TGTGCCAGCGGTCCGGGACAGGGGGGTTCCTACAATGAGCAGTTCTTC.

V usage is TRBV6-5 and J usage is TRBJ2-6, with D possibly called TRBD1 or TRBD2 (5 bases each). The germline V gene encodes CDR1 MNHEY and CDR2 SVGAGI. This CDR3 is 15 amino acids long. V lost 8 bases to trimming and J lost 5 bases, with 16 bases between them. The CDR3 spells CASQGRRGRANVLTF. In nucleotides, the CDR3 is TGTGCCAGCCAGGGACGCCGAGGAAGGGCCAACGTCCTGACTTTC.

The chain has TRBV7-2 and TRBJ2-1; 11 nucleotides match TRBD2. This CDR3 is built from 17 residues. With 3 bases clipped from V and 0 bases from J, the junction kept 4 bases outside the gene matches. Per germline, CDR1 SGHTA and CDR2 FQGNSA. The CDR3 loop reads CASSLTSGVSSYNEQFF. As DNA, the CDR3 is TGTGCCAGCAGCTTGACTAGCGGGGTTAGCTCCTACAATGAGCAGTTCTTC.

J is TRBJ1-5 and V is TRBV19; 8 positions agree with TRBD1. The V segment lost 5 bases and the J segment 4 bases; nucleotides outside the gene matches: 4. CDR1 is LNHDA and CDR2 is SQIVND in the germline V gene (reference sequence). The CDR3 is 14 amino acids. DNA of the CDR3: TGTGCCAGTAGTTCGGGACAGGCTAATCAGCCCCAGCATTTT. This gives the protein CASSSGQANQPQHF.

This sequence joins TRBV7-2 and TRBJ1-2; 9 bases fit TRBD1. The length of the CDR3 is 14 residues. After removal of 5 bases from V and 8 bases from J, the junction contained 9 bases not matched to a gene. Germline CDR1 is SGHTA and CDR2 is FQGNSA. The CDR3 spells CASSLYWTGDGYTF. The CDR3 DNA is TGTGCCAGCAGCCTATACTGGACAGGGGACGGCTACACCTTC. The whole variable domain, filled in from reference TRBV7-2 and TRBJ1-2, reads GAGVSQSPSNKVTEKGKDVELRCDPISGHTALYWYRQSLGQGLEFLIYFQGNSAPDKSGLPSDRFSAERTGGSVSTLTIQRTQQEDSAVYLCASSLYWTGDGYTFGSGTRLTVV.

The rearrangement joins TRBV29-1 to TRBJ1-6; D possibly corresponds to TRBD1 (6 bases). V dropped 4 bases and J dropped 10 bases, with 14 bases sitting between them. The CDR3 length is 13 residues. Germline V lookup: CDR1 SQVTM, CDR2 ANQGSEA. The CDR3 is CSVVAGDGSPLHF. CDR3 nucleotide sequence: TGCAGCGTTGTAGCAGGGGACGGCTCACCCCTCCACTTT.